This is a list of T cell receptor beta chains from one sample in a study of T cells in localized non-small cell lung cancer. TCRdb's table, derived via immunoSEQ multiplex PCR, lists solely in-frame clones and lacks some. The sample yields 2,000 or so clones, roughly a fifth seen once. The sample was normal lung tissue next to the tumor, taken before any cancer treatment. The receptors shown here come from a man between 40 and 70 years old with stage II lung adenocarcinoma. The conserved cysteine and the conserved F or W are not part of the CDR3 here.

v_call: TRBV6-8
j_call: TRBJ1-2
cdr3_aa: ASRRGNYGYT

v_call: TRBV19
j_call: TRBJ2-3
cdr3_aa: ASSSGGGLGTDTQY

v_call: TRBV5-1
j_call: TRBJ2-3
cdr3_aa: ASSLGGGASTDTQY

v_call: TRBV28
j_call: TRBJ2-7
cdr3_aa: ASSSSFYEQY

v_call: TRBV11-3
j_call: TRBJ2-2
cdr3_aa: ASSLSASGESITGELF

v_call: TRBV5-1
j_call: TRBJ1-2
cdr3_aa: ASSLGGQGALSHGYT

v_call: TRBV9
j_call: TRBJ2-5
cdr3_aa: ASSVGGGETQY

v_call: TRBV19
j_call: TRBJ1-5
cdr3_aa: ASSIGAGQPQH

v_call: TRBV12-5
j_call: TRBJ2-3
cdr3_aa: ASGRPGQGRSDTQY

v_call: TRBV7-2
j_call: TRBJ1-6
cdr3_aa: ASSPNGGGPLH

v_call: TRBV6-8
j_call: TRBJ1-1
cdr3_aa: AIRDRDFMNTEAF

v_call: TRBV12-2
j_call: TRBJ2-4
cdr3_aa: ATRDRGRENIQY

v_call: TRBV6-8
j_call: TRBJ2-7
cdr3_aa: AIKPGGIHEQY

v_call: TRBV14
j_call: TRBJ2-3
cdr3_aa: ASSQVGGLTDTQY

v_call: TRBV11-3
j_call: TRBJ2-3
cdr3_aa: ASSLGAKDRGTPDTQY

v_call: TRBV9
j_call: TRBJ2-1
cdr3_aa: ASSPRDFFDEQF

v_call: TRBV23-1
j_call: TRBJ1-1
cdr3_aa: ASSQDRETEAF

v_call: TRBV11-3
j_call: TRBJ2-1
cdr3_aa: ASSLGGRSYNEQF

v_call: TRBV14
j_call: TRBJ1-4
cdr3_aa: ASSPGQGANEKLF

v_call: TRBV6-8
j_call: TRBJ2-1
cdr3_aa: ASSYGTSIHEQF

v_call: TRBV29-1
j_call: TRBJ1-3
cdr3_aa: SVNQKGTGNTIY

v_call: TRBV11-3
j_call: TRBJ1-1
cdr3_aa: ASRLDRGGTEAF

v_call: TRBV11-3
j_call: TRBJ1-1
cdr3_aa: ASSPRLRNTEAF